Listed here are 13 T cell receptor beta chains from one sample, sequenced in a study of cytomegalovirus exposure and HLA in healthy donors. Primers included in the PCR were 60 Vbeta and 13 Jbeta primers. Assay used: immunoSEQ multiplex PCR; TCRdb lists only in-frame clones, some missing. The table has about 80,000 clones, 79% seen once. The sample taken for sequencing was PBMCs. These receptor sequences come from a man aged 30-40 years in good health and CMV-seronegative.

The CDR3 nucleotides are TGCAGCGGAGGACAGGGAAACTATGGCTACACCTTC. Translation gives CSGGQGNYGYTF. The chain has TRBV29-1 and TRBJ1-2, with 8 positions matching TRBD1. CDR3 length: 12 amino acids. V trimming: 7 bases; J trimming: 2 bases; junction bases outside the gene matches: 3. CDR1 and CDR2 (germline): SQVTM, ANQGSEA.

This clone has a single count. Other nucleotide sequences from this sample produce the same CDR3. The chain links TRBV27 to TRBJ2-7; 8 bases fit TRBD1. The germline V gene encodes CDR1 MNHEY and CDR2 SMNVEV (reference sequence). V dropped 5 bases and J dropped 3; count of bases not matched to a gene: 3. The CDR3 consists of 13 residues. CDR3 protein: CASSPGQGYEQYF. The DNA for the CDR3 is TGTGCCAGCAGTCCAGGACAGGGCTACGAGCAGTACTTC.

The rearrangement uses TRBV21-1 and TRBJ2-3; the D segment call TRBD2 is taken from the table without a DNA check. TRBV21-1 is a listed pseudogene. This CDR3 is 20 amino acids long. CDR3 DNA: TGTGCCAGCAGCAAAAGGGGTAGCGGGGGGCCTCCTTCAGTCACAGATACGCAGTATTTT. This codes for CASSKRGSGGPPSVTDTQYF.

On this clone: Other nucleotide sequences from this sample produce the same CDR3. The gene calls are TRBV29-1 and TRBJ1-3; D may be TRBD1 (5 bases). CDR1 is SQVTM and CDR2 is ANQGSEA in the germline V gene. The V end lost 7 bases, the J end lost 2 bases, and 9 bases lay between the germline ends. The CDR3 has 12 amino acids. CDR3 residues: CSAGGAGNTIYF. The DNA of the CDR3 is TGCAGCGCCGGGGGGGCTGGAAACACCATATATTTT.

The rearrangement links TRBV7-3 to TRBJ2-2; TRBD1 is a possible D gene (6 bases). This CDR3 has 14 amino acids. V lost 4 bases to trimming and J lost 2 bases, with 8 bases between them. Germline loops: CDR1 SGHTA, CDR2 FQGTGA. The CDR3 loop is CASSSQGNTGELFF. CDR3 nucleotides: TGTGCCAGCAGCTCACAGGGTAACACCGGGGAGCTGTTTTTT.

This chain joins TRBV4-3 and TRBJ2-7; TRBD2 matches 7 bases. The ends lost 0 bases at V and 3 bases at J; junction bases unmatched: 2. Germline CDR1 is LGHNA and CDR2 is YSLEER. The CDR3 spans 14 residues. The CDR3, as DNA: TGCGCCAGCAGCCAAGACCCGGGGGGCTACGAGCAGTACTTC. Translation gives CASSQDPGGYEQYF.

The chain links TRBV12-5 to TRBJ1-2, with a tentative D call TRBD1 (6 bases). Germline V CDR1 and CDR2: LGHNT, FRNRAP. V was clipped by 5 bases and J by 8 bases, with 18 bases between them. The CDR3 length is 14 residues. CDR3 loop: CASGRGAGSYGYTF. CDR3 bases: TGTGCTAGTGGTCGGGGGGCAGGGTCCTACGGCTACACCTTC.

The V and J genes are TRBV11-2 and TRBJ2-7; TRBD1 aligns across 7 bases. Germline loops: CDR1 SGHAT, CDR2 FQNNGV. The CDR3 loop spans 14 amino acids. V was pared by 4 bases and J by 3 bases, with 6 bases of the junction left unmatched. CDR3 DNA: TGTGCCAGCAGCTCCGGACAGGTCCTCTACGAGCAGTACTTC. Translation gives CASSSGQVLYEQYF.

Only one count was recorded for this clone. V and J are TRBV7-9 and TRBJ2-3; perhaps TRBD1 as D (6 bases). Germline lookup yields CDR1 SEHNR and CDR2 FQNEAQ (reference sequence). The V gene lost 5 bases and the J gene lost 2 bases, with 14 bases spanning the gap. The CDR3 runs 15 residues. The CDR3: CASSKTGSFTDTQYF. CDR3 nucleotide sequence: TGTGCCAGCAGCAAAACAGGGTCCTTCACAGATACGCAGTATTTT. Based on the CDR3 plus reference TRBV7-9 and TRBJ2-3, the full variable domain is DTGVSQNPRHKITKRGQNVTFRCDPISEHNRLYWYRQTLGQGPEFLTYFQNEAQLEKSRLLSDRFSAERPKGSFSTLEIQRTEQGDSAMYLCASSKTGSFTDTQYFGPGTRLTVL.

Remarks on this clone: Its ends do not fully match the called genes, so a read error is possible. The chain is built from TRBV27 and TRBJ1-4, with D maybe TRBD1 (5 bases). Germline V lookup: CDR1 MNHEY, CDR2 SMNVEV (reference sequence). The length of the CDR3 is 15 residues. The CDR3 here is CSSSLTQDTNEKLFF. CDR3 DNA: TGTTCCAGCAGTTTAACACAGGACACTAATGAAAAACTGTTTTTT.

The chain carries TRBV6-5 and TRBJ1-2; D perhaps matches TRBD1 (5 bases). Trimming shortened V by 4 bases and J by 0 bases, and 9 bases separated the two germline ends. The CDR3 has 14 amino acids. Germline CDR1 is MNHEY and CDR2 is SVGAGI. The CDR3 sequence: CASSSGFTNYGYTF. CDR3 nucleotides: TGTGCCAGCAGTTCAGGGTTTACTAACTATGGCTACACCTTC.

J is TRBJ2-3 and V is TRBV27, with 7 bases matching TRBD2. With V trimmed by 8 bases and J by 2 bases, 7 bases remained unmatched. The CDR3 length is 14 residues. Germline CDR1 is MNHEY and CDR2 is SMNVEV (reference sequence). The CDR3 region has the DNA TGTGCCAGCGCCCAGCGGGGAACCACAGATACGCAGTATTTT. Its protein is CASAQRGTTDTQYF.

CDR3 in amino acids: CASSSDRGIQYF. The CDR3 DNA sequence: TGTGCCAGCAGCTCGGACAGAGGCATTCAGTACTTC. The V gene is TRBV7-9, the J gene TRBJ2-4; weak D call: TRBD1 (6 bases). The CDR3 sequence is 12 residues long. Germline V CDR1 and CDR2: SEHNR, FQNEAQ (reference sequence). V was shortened by 4 bases and J by 9 bases, with 10 bases between the two germline ends.